The 9 T cell receptor beta chains reported below all come from one sample, sequenced in a study of T cell responses to AZD1222 COVID-19 vaccine (dated by TCRdb to about 2021). Library method: the immunoSEQ multiplex PCR assay. TCRdb provides this immuneACCESS table in a form limited to in-frame rearrangements. Some clones are lacking; in checked studies, under half of them reflect an unresolved V gene, and why the rest are absent is not known. The sample has about 120,000 clones on record, approximately 89% of them singletons. Approximately 4.2% of the sample goes to the ten largest clones. Interpreted using the paper, the time point label stands for: baseline before first vaccination. The input for sequencing was peripheral blood, taken on day 0 of AZD1222 vaccination. All receptors derive from an adult in good health.

The gene calls are TRBV5-6 and TRBJ1-6; D is perhaps TRBD1 (6 bases). The germline V gene encodes CDR1 SGHDT and CDR2 YYEEEE. V lost 1 base and J lost 10, with 15 bases in between. The CDR3 is 15 residues long. CDR3 DNA sequence: TGTGCCAGCAGCTTGTATGGGCAGGGGCCCTCACCCCTCCACTTT. It translates to CASSLYGQGPSPLHF.

This chain uses TRBV6-1 with TRBJ1-1; D gene ambiguous. Germline V gene sequence: CDR1 MNHNS, CDR2 SASEGT. This CDR3 region has 16 residues. V lost 0 bases and J lost 0, with 11 bases in between. CDR3 loop: CASSEARYGVNTEAFF. In nucleotides, the CDR3 is TGTGCCAGCAGTGAAGCTAGGTACGGGGTGAACACTGAAGCTTTCTTT.

This sequence joins TRBV19 and TRBJ2-2; 8 bases agree with TRBD1. Trimming at V came to 8 bases and at J to 5 bases, leaving 7 bases not matched to a gene. CDR1 and CDR2 (germline): LNHDA, SQIVND (reference sequence). There are 14 residues in the CDR3. CDR3 in amino acids: CASSGTGITGELFF. The CDR3 bases are TGTGCCAGTTCTGGGACAGGAATTACCGGGGAGCTGTTTTTT.

The rearrangement links TRBV5-6 to TRBJ1-2; D might be TRBD1 (5 bases). This CDR3 comprises 12 residues. V was pared by 4 bases and J by 7 bases, with 11 bases between. Germline CDR1 SGHDT, CDR2 YYEEEE. CDR3 DNA: TGTGCCAGCAGCCCCGGGGGGGGTGGCTACACCTTC. Amino acids: CASSPGGGGYTF.

The chain is built from TRBV6-2 or TRBV6-3 and TRBJ2-5; D ambiguous. V shed 0 bases and J shed 1 base, with 18 bases lying between them. Germline values: CDR1 MNHEY, CDR2 SVGEGT. There are 18 residues in the CDR3. The CDR3 nucleotides are TGTGCCAGCAGTTACTCTAGGCAGCTACTACGATCCCAAGAGACCCAGTACTTC. Amino acid sequence: CASSYSRQLLRSQETQYF.

The J gene is TRBJ2-1, the V gene TRBV6-2 or TRBV6-3; 9 nucleotides line up with TRBD2. The CDR3 extends over 20 amino acids. Germline V lookup: CDR1 MNHEY, CDR2 SVGEGT. V shed 2 bases, J shed 4 bases, and the junction held 18 bases outside the gene matches. The CDR3 sequence is CASSYVLAGRTLPKYNEQFF. Here the CDR3 DNA reads TGTGCCAGCAGTTACGTTCTAGCGGGAAGGACCCTTCCAAAATACAATGAGCAGTTCTTC.

The chain carries TRBV27 and TRBJ2-7; 9 positions agree with TRBD1. This CDR3 spans 14 amino acids. Trimming cost V 0 bases and J 6 bases; bases outside gene matches: 3. Germline CDR1 and CDR2: MNHEY and SMNVEV (reference sequence). The CDR3 region is CASSLSGQGGEQYF. The DNA for the CDR3 is TGTGCCAGCAGTTTATCGGGACAGGGAGGCGAGCAGTACTTC.

This chain connects TRBV5-1 to TRBJ2-2; the match to TRBD2 covers 8 bases. J gave up 1 base and V 1 base, and 0 bases lay outside the gene matches. The CDR3 is 15 residues long. Germline V CDR1 and CDR2: SGHRS, YFSETQ. CDR3 bases: TGCGCCAGCAGCTTGAGCGGGGGGAACACCGGGGAGCTGTTTTTT. Translation: CASSLSGGNTGELFF.

The V gene is TRBV5-1, the J gene TRBJ1-2, with D tentatively TRBD1 (6 bases). The germline gives CDR1 SGHRS, CDR2 YFSETQ. The ends were cut back, 0 bases at V and 6 bases at J, with 9 bases in the middle. This CDR3 has 13 amino acids. DNA for the CDR3: TGCGCCAGCAGCTTGGCACAGGGCGATGGCTACACCTTC. Its protein product is CASSLAQGDGYTF.